A selection of T cell receptor beta chains follows, all from one sample in a study of blood T cells in healthy people across ages. One entry per CDR3 protein results from TCRdb running MiXCR on the 5' RACE reads. The sample records more than 800,000 distinct CDR3 sequences, roughly 26% being singletons. Specimen: blood. The receptors come from an elderly woman in good health. The CDR3 runs from the conserved cysteine through the conserved F or W. A D gene is named only where the DNA matches it firmly. Clone size is not always given. Where it is, it says once, few, many or a class for expanded clones.

TRBJ2-7 | TRBV10-3 | NA | TRBD1 | TGTGCCATCAGTGAGTCCGCCGGGACAGGGTCTGATTCGATCCACGAGCAGTACTTC | CAISESAGTGSDSIHEQYF
TRBJ2-7 | TRBV6-1 | many | NA | TGTGCCAGCAGAGGACAGAGCTCCTACGAGCAGTACTTC | CASRGQSSYEQYF
TRBJ1-2 | TRBV11-3 | NA | NA | TGTGCCAGCAGCCGAAGCTCAAGAAACTATGGCTACACCTTC | CASSRSSRNYGYTF
TRBJ2-5 | TRBV18 | few | TRBD1 | TGTGCCAGCTCACCTGGTATTGGGACAGGGAGATTGCAAGAGACCCAGTACTTC | CASSPGIGTGRLQETQYF
TRBJ2-1 | TRBV24-1 | few | NA | TGTGCCACCAGTGCAACCAGAGCGCAAGAGACCCAGTTCTTC | CATSATRAQETQFF
TRBJ2-3 | TRBV20-1 | many | NA | TGCAGCACCCGGGATCCTTCCAAAGATACGCAGTATTTT | CSTRDPSKDTQYF
TRBJ2-7 | TRBV6-6 | few | TRBD2 | TGTGCCAGCAGTCGGACTAGTAGCTCCTACAATGAGCAGTACTTC | CASSRTSSSYNEQYF
TRBJ2-3 | TRBV6-1 | many | TRBD1 | TGTGCCAGCAAGGGGTCCGGGACAGGGGGCTATGTCGCAGATACGCAGTATTTT | CASKGSGTGGYVADTQYF
TRBJ1-2 | TRBV7-2 | NA | NA | TGTGCCAGCAGCTTAGATGGGAGATATGGCTACACCTTC | CASSLDGRYGYTF
TRBJ2-3 | TRBV12-3/TRBV12-4 | NA | TRBD2 | TGTGCCAGCAATCCGGGACTAGTGAGCACAGATACGCAGTATTTT | CASNPGLVSTDTQYF
TRBJ2-1 | TRBV7-2 | many | TRBD2 | TGTGCCAGCAGCTTCCCCTCTAGCGGGGGGAGCTCCTACAATGAGCAGTTCTTC | CASSFPSSGGSSYNEQFF
TRBJ2-3 | TRBV20-1 | NA | TRBD2 | TGCAGTGCAATAGCGGGAGACCGGGCAGATACGCAGTATTTT | CSAIAGDRADTQYF
TRBJ1-2 | TRBV2 | many | NA | TGTGCCAGCAGTCGGGATATCGACTATGGCTACACCTTC | CASSRDIDYGYTF
TRBJ2-3 | TRBV12-3/TRBV12-4 | NA | NA | TGTGCCAGCAGTTCCAGGACCAGAGCAGATACGCAGTATTTT | CASSSRTRADTQYF
TRBJ1-3 | TRBV7-2 | NA | NA | TGTGCCAGCAGCCCCGGGACAATCCCCATCACCATATATTTT | CASSPGTIPITIYF
TRBJ2-7 | TRBV14 | many | NA | TGTGCCAGCAGCCAAGAAAGCCGGTGGCACAGATCCTACGAGCAGTACTTC | CASSQESRWHRSYEQYF
TRBJ1-1 | TRBV5-1 | many | NA | TGCGCCAGCAGCTCCGACGGACACTTGAACACTGAAGCTTTCTTT | CASSSDGHLNTEAFF
TRBJ1-1 | TRBV20-1 | few | NA | TGCAGTGCTCGAGATGGTAGGGGGGGTGGCGATAAAGCTTTCTTT | CSARDGRGGGDKAFF
TRBJ2-1 | TRBV5-1 | many | TRBD2 | TGCGCCAGCAGCTTCGGGACTAGCGGGTACAATGAGCAGTTCTTC | CASSFGTSGYNEQFF
TRBJ2-3 | TRBV12-3/TRBV12-4 | NA | NA | TGTGCCAGCAGTTTATTGGGCACAGATGTGGAGTATTTT | CASSLLGTDVEYF
TRBJ2-1 | TRBV2 | many | TRBD1 | TGTGCCAGCACAAGCGGGACAGGGCATTACGAGCAGTTCTTC | CASTSGTGHYEQFF
TRBJ1-1 | TRBV6-2/TRBV6-3 | once | TRBD1 | TGTGCCAGCAGGGGACAGGGGGCGCTTACTGAAGCTTTCTTT | CASRGQGALTEAFF